This T cell receptor beta chain was captured in a study of OX40 agonist ivuxolimab in advanced cancers. CDR1 is SGHRS, CDR2 YFSETQ, per germline. V was trimmed by 1 base and J by 5 bases, leaving 13 bases between them. This CDR3 is 15 amino acids long. Sequencing was performed with immunoSEQ multiplex PCR; in TCRdb, only in-frame clones are kept and a portion is missing. The sample includes around 80,000 clones, roughly 84% seen only once; the top ten take less than 0.4%. The sequencing used CD4+ or CD8+ T cells sorted from blood, collected in a trial of the OX40 agonist ivuxolimab. The J gene is TRBJ1-5, the V gene TRBV5-1; the D gene is possibly TRBD1 (5 bases). The source is an adult with an advanced solid tumor such as melanoma, head and neck, liver or kidney cancer. In DNA form, the CDR3 reads TGCGCCAGCAGCTTGCGCGGGGCTGAGGATCAGCCCCAGCATTTT. Translated: CASSLRGAEDQPQHF.